This entry describes one T cell receptor (beta chain). The sample belongs to a study of shared clonotypes between healthy human individuals. The data were produced by immunoSEQ multiplex PCR, yet TCRdb's version contains in-frame clones alone and is incomplete. This sample has fewer than 1.8 million clones, with roughly 98.5% found just once. The ends were cut back, 0 bases at V and 4 bases at J, with 10 bases in the middle. In germline, CDR1 is LGHNA, CDR2 YSLEER. The CDR3 covers 15 residues. The sequenced material came from naive CD4+ T cells sorted from blood. The subset is: CD45RA+ positively selected. The TCR comes from a man in his thirties or forties in good health. The J gene is TRBJ1-5, the V gene TRBV4-3; the D gene is possibly TRBD1 (5 bases). As DNA, the CDR3 is TGCGCCAGCAGCCAAGACTGGGGCGGAAATCAGCCCCAGCATTTT. This sequence encodes CASSQDWGGNQPQHF.